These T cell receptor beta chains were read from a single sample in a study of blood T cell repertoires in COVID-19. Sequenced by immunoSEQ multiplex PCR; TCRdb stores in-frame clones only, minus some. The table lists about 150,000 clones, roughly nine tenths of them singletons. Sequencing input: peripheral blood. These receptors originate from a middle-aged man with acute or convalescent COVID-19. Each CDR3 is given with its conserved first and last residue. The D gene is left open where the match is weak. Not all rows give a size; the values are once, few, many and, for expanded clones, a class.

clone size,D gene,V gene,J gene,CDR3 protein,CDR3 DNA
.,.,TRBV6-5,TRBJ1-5,CASSGDYSNQPQHF,TGTGCCAGCAGCGGCGACTATAGCAATCAGCCCCAGCATTTT
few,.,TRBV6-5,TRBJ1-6,CASSYSESSYNSPLHF,TGTGCCAGCAGTTACAGCGAAAGCTCCTATAATTCACCCCTCCACTTT
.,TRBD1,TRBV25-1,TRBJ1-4,CASSKTGTGSEKLFF,TGTGCCAGCAGTAAAACCGGGACAGGGAGCGAAAAACTGTTTTTT
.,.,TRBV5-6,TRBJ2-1,CASSLTRKGEQFF,TGTGCCAGCAGCTTGACTAGAAAAGGGGAGCAGTTCTTC
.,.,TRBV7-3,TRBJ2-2,CASSTLGAAGELFF,TGTGCCAGCAGCACCCTTGGAGCAGCCGGGGAGCTGTTTTTT
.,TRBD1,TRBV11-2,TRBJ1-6,CASSLEGGWGSPLHF,TGTGCCAGCAGCTTAGAAGGGGGCTGGGGTTCACCCCTCCACTTT
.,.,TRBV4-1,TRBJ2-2,CASSQGLPNTGELFF,TGCGCCAGCAGCCAAGGACTACCGAACACCGGGGAGCTGTTTTTT
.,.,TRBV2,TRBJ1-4,CASSDTGRGDEKLFF,TGTGCCAGCAGTGATACGGGCAGGGGAGATGAAAAACTGTTTTTT
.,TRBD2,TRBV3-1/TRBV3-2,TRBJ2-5,CASSQGGLAEETQYF,TGTGCCAGCAGCCAAGGGGGACTAGCGGAAGAGACCCAGTACTTC
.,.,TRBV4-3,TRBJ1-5,CASSQDEGQPQHF,TGCGCCAGCAGCCAAGATGAGGGACAGCCCCAGCATTTT
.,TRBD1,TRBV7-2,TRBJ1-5,CASSPMRGRSNQPQHF,TGTGCCAGCAGCCCCATGAGGGGGCGAAGCAATCAGCCCCAGCATTTT
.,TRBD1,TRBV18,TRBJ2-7,CASTGRGAGQGGNEQYF,TGTGCCAGCACCGGTCGGGGTGCAGGACAGGGTGGAAACGAGCAGTACTTC
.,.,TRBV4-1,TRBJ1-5,CASSHHLAGTGGSNQPQHF,TGCGCCAGCAGCCATCACCTCGCAGGGACGGGGGGTAGCAATCAGCCCCAGCATTTT
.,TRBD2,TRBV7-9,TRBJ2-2,CASSLALASGGTNTGELFF,TGTGCCAGCAGCTTAGCGTTGGCTAGCGGGGGGACGAACACCGGGGAGCTGTTTTTT
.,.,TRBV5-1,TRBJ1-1,CASRAGNTEAFF,TGCGCCAGTCGAGCCGGGAACACTGAAGCTTTCTTT
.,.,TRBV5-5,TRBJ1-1,CASSIRVTEAFF,TGTGCCAGCAGCATCAGGGTAACAGAAGCTTTCTTT
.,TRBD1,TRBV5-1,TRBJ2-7,CASSLGGTGAILEQYF,TGCGCCAGCAGCTTGGGGGGGACAGGGGCTATACTTGAGCAGTACTTC
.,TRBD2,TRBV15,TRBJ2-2,CATSSGLAGVGTGELFF,TGTGCCACCAGCAGTGGACTAGCGGGAGTGGGTACCGGGGAGCTGTTTTTT
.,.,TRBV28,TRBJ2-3,CASSPSGALGPDTQYF,TGTGCCAGCAGTCCCAGTGGGGCCCTGGGTCCAGATACGCAGTATTTT